A single sample gave rise to the 17 T cell receptor beta chains below, sequenced in a study of blood T cell repertoires in COVID-19. Measured with immunoSEQ multiplex PCR; TCRdb has only the in-frame clones, and not every one. Among about 220,000 clones listed, 82% were seen once. The material sequenced was PBMCs or T cells enriched from blood (not recorded which). These receptors were taken from a woman aged 55-69 years who had recovered from COVID-19.

This clone appeared a few times. The chain's CDR3 is CASSPSTDTQYF. DNA for the CDR3: TGTGCCAGCAGCCCGAGCACAGATACGCAGTATTTT. The chain employs TRBV7-9 and TRBJ2-3; D is unclear. V lost 5 bases to trimming and J lost 0 bases, with 3 bases between them. The CDR3 has 12 residues. Germline loops: CDR1 SEHNR, CDR2 FQNEAQ (reference sequence). The full variable domain, rest sourced from reference TRBV7-9 and TRBJ2-3, is DTGVSQNPRHKITKRGQNVTFRCDPISEHNRLYWYRQTLGQGPEFLTYFQNEAQLEKSRLLSDRFSAERPKGSFSTLEIQRTEQGDSAMYLCASSPSTDTQYFGPGTRLTVL.

This sequence joins TRBV5-1 and TRBJ1-4; D is unclear. The CDR3 sequence is 14 residues long. Looked up from germline, CDR1 is SGHRS and CDR2 is YFSETQ. The V end was cut by 1 base, the J end by 4 bases, with 8 bases between. The chain's CDR3 is CASSLTVFNEKLFF. The DNA for the CDR3 is TGCGCCAGCAGCTTGACAGTATTTAATGAAAAACTGTTTTTT.

The V call is TRBV5-1, the J call TRBJ1-2; TRBD1 is a possible D gene (5 bases). This CDR3 contains 14 residues. V was pared by 7 bases and J by 5 bases, with 18 bases between. The germline V gene encodes CDR1 SGHRS and CDR2 YFSETQ. This CDR3 is CASPVRGRAYGYTF. The CDR3 DNA is TGCGCCAGCCCCGTCCGGGGGAGAGCATATGGCTACACCTTC.

The chain joins TRBV7-6 to TRBJ2-2; 10 bases are a match to TRBD1. CDR1 SGHVS and CDR2 FNYEAQ come from the germline V gene. The V and J ends lost 6 bases and 6 bases, in that order; junction bases with no gene match: 7. The CDR3 covers 15 residues. The CDR3 sequence: CASRMTGGAAGELFF. CDR3 nucleotide sequence: TGTGCCAGCAGGATGACAGGGGGCGCCGCCGGGGAGCTGTTTTTT. The full variable domain, rest sourced from reference TRBV7-6 and TRBJ2-2, is GAGVSQSPRYKVTKRGQDVALRCDPISGHVSLYWYRQALGQGPEFLTYFNYEAQQDKSGLPNDRFSAERPEGSISTLTIQRTEQRDSAMYRCASRMTGGAAGELFFGEGSRLTVL.

The V call is TRBV19, the J call TRBJ2-1, with 7 bases aligning to TRBD1. This CDR3 is built from 16 residues. The germline V gene has CDR1 LNHDA and CDR2 SQIVND (reference sequence). The V and J ends lost 3 bases and 2 bases, in that order; junction bases with no gene match: 7. CDR3 in amino acids: CASSINRGPPYNEQFF. DNA of the CDR3: TGTGCCAGTAGTATCAACAGGGGACCCCCCTACAATGAGCAGTTCTTC.

This chain links TRBV27 with TRBJ1-2; D not certain. V was pared by 2 bases and J by 8 bases, with 12 bases between. There are 13 residues in the CDR3. In germline, CDR1 is MNHEY, CDR2 SMNVEV (reference sequence). Written as DNA, the CDR3 is TGTGCCAGCAGTTTAGAGGGCGGCCCCGGCTACACCTTC. Translating gives CASSLEGGPGYTF.

The V and J genes are TRBV3-1 (or the pseudogene TRBV3-2) and TRBJ2-7, with D unresolved. Trimming pared 3 bases from V and 2 bases from J, leaving 8 bases between. The CDR3 loop spans 13 amino acids. Germline lookup yields CDR1 LGHDT and CDR2 YNNKEL (reference sequence). CDR3 nucleotide sequence: TGTGCCAGCAGCCACGCGGCAGCCTACGAGCAGTACTTC. Its translation: CASSHAAAYEQYF.

The chain couples TRBV12-3 or TRBV12-4 to TRBJ1-2, with 7 bases identical to TRBD1. V trimming: 6 bases; J trimming: 5 bases; junction bases outside the gene matches: 3. This CDR3 spans 12 amino acids. The CDR3 bases are TGTGCCAGCAGGACAGGGCGTTATGGCTACACCTTC. It yields the protein CASRTGRYGYTF.

This chain connects TRBV24-1 to TRBJ2-1; no clear D. Deletions cut 4 bases from V and 4 bases from J, with 4 bases between. There are 12 residues in the CDR3. Germline V gene data show CDR1 as KGHDR and CDR2 as SFDVKD. The CDR3 DNA sequence: TGTGCCACCAGTGACCAGTACAATGAGCAGTTCTTC. It translates to CATSDQYNEQFF.

The chain joins TRBV7-9 to TRBJ2-5; 10 bases align to TRBD1. The V segment lost 11 bases and the J segment 5 bases; nucleotides outside the gene matches: 2. The CDR3 is 11 amino acids. The germline V gene encodes CDR1 SEHNR and CDR2 FQNEAQ (reference sequence). In DNA form, the CDR3 reads TGTGCCCTGGACAGGGGGGAGACCCAGTACTTC. This sequence encodes CALDRGETQYF.

The chain uses TRBV10-3 and TRBJ2-3, with TRBD2 matching over 9 bases. V lost 9 bases and J lost 3; bases outside the gene matches: 7. CDR1 is ENHRY and CDR2 is SYGVKD in the germline V gene. The CDR3 is 14 amino acids. CDR3 loop: CAISSGSKTDTQYF. The CDR3 DNA reads TGTGCCATTAGTAGCGGGAGTAAAACAGATACGCAGTATTTT.

This clone occurred many times. This rearrangement joins TRBV6-5 to TRBJ1-5; the D gene is possibly TRBD1 (5 bases). The CDR3 sequence is 15 residues long. V shed 6 bases and J shed 5 bases, with 17 bases lying between them. The germline V gene has CDR1 MNHEY and CDR2 SVGAGI. The CDR3 DNA sequence: TGTGCCAGCAGCCTCGGGGGTCTAGGGTATCAGCCCCAGCATTTT. Protein: CASSLGGLGYQPQHF.

The chain joins TRBV10-2 to TRBJ1-5; no clear D gene. The germline CDR1 and CDR2 sequences are WSHSY and SAAADI. V lost 2 bases, J lost 4 bases, and 9 bases lay in between. The CDR3 loop spans 14 amino acids. CDR3 region: CASSEGGSNQPQHF. CDR3 in DNA: TGCGCCAGCAGTGAGGGAGGGTCAAATCAGCCCCAGCATTTT.

This clone is a singleton in its sample. The chain has TRBV29-1 and TRBJ1-2; D not resolved. The CDR3 is made up of 12 amino acids. Between the trimmed V and J ends, which lost 4 bases and 8 bases, there was a span of 14 bases. CDR1 is SQVTM, CDR2 ANQGSEA, per germline. DNA for the CDR3: TGCAGCGTTGGATGGCGGGCGGAAGGCTACACCTTC. Translation: CSVGWRAEGYTF.

This sequence joins TRBV7-6 and TRBJ2-2; the match to TRBD1 covers 10 bases. The length of the CDR3 is 15 residues. The germline CDR1 and CDR2 sequences are SGHVS and FNYEAQ. V dropped 3 bases and J dropped 5; count of bases not matched to a gene: 3. The CDR3 sequence: CASSFGGQGTGELFF. The CDR3 nucleotides are TGTGCCAGCAGCTTCGGGGGACAGGGGACCGGGGAGCTGTTTTTT.

The rearrangement joins TRBV27 to TRBJ1-6, with 9 nucleotides matching TRBD1. CDR1 and CDR2 from the germline V gene are MNHEY and SMNVEV (reference sequence). Trimming removed 7 bases from V and 9 bases from J; junction bases left unmatched: 7. The CDR3 is made up of 14 amino acids. CDR3 bases: TGTGCCAGCAAATTACAGGGGGCAGGTTCACCCCTCCACTTT. It codes for CASKLQGAGSPLHF.

DNA for the CDR3: TGTGCCAGTAGTGCAGGGGCGGCGGGCAATCAGCCCCAGCATTTT. Encoded protein: CASSAGAAGNQPQHF. The chain employs TRBV19 and TRBJ1-5; weak D call: TRBD1 (6 bases). The CDR3 consists of 15 residues. With 5 bases removed from V and 2 bases from J, the gap between germline ends came to 13 bases. Germline assignment: CDR1 LNHDA and CDR2 SQIVND (reference sequence).